This TCR beta chain was profiled in a study of blood T cell repertoires in COVID-19. The CDR3 is 18 residues long. V lost 2 bases and J lost 0, with 19 bases in between. CDR1 is PRHDT and CDR2 is FYEKMQ in the germline V gene (reference sequence). TCRdb keeps only in-frame clones here, not all; method: immunoSEQ multiplex PCR. The table shows roughly 150,000 clones, with over 80% occurring only once. The study recruited people aged roughly 18 to 100 years across about two dozen US areas. The chain carries TRBV13 and TRBJ1-1, with TRBD1 as a possible D gene (5 bases). Source material: PBMCs or T cells enriched from blood (not recorded which). This receptor was identified in a man aged 70-80 years who had been exposed to COVID-19. Here the CDR3 DNA reads TGTGCCAGCAGCTTATGGGGAGGGGCGACCTACATGAACACTGAAGCTTTCTTT. It specifies CASSLWGGATYMNTEAFF.